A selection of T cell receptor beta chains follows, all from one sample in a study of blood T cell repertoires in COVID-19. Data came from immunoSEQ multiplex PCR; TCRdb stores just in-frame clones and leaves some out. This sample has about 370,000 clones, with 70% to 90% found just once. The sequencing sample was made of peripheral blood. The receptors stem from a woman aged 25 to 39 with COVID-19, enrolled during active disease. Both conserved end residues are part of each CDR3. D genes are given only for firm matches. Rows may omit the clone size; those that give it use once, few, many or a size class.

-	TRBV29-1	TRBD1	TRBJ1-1	TGCAGCGTTCTAAGGACAGGGGGCATGGCTTTCTTT	CSVLRTGGMAFF
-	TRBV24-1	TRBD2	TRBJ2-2	TGTGCCACCAGTGATGCGGGACTAGCGAACACCGGGGAGCTGTTTTTT	CATSDAGLANTGELFF
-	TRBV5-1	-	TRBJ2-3	TGCGCCAGCAGCTTGGAACTAGATACGCAGTATTTT	CASSLELDTQYF
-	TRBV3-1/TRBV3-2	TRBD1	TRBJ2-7	TGTGCCAGCAGCCCCCGACAGGGCTACGAGCAGTACTTC	CASSPRQGYEQYF
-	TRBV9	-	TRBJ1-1	TGTGCCAGCAGCGTCGGAGGGTCCACTGAAGCTTTCTTT	CASSVGGSTEAFF
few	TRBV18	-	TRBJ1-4	TGTGCCAGCTCACCACGAACCGCCAGGAGGGAAAAACTGTTTTTT	CASSPRTARREKLFF
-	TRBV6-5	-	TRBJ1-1	TGTGCCAGCACCCTAGGGGGTCAGTACACTGAAGCTTTCTTT	CASTLGGQYTEAFF
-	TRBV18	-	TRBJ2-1	TGTGCCAGCTCACCGATCCTAGGCAATGAGCAGTTCTTC	CASSPILGNEQFF
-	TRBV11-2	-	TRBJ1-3	TGTGCCAGCAGCTCGATGGGGACCGGGGGTATCTCTGGAAACACCATATATTTT	CASSSMGTGGISGNTIYF
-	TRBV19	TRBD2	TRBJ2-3	TGTGCCAGTAGTTTGGTAGCGGGAGACACAGATACGCAGTATTTT	CASSLVAGDTDTQYF
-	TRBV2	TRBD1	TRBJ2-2	TGTGCCAGCAGTGCAAGGACAGGCACCGGGGAGCTGTTTTTT	CASSARTGTGELFF
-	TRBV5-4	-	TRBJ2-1	TGTGCCAGCAGCTTGGGAAATAGGGGCTACAATGAGCAGTTCTTC	CASSLGNRGYNEQFF
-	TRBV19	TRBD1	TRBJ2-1	TGTGCCAGTAGTATCGGACAGGGGTCCTACAATGAGCAGTTCTTC	CASSIGQGSYNEQFF
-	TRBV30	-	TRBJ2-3	TGTGCCTGGAGTGGGGTGGGCCGAAGCACAGATACGCAGTATTTT	CAWSGVGRSTDTQYF
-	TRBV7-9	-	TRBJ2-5	TGTGCCAGCAGCCCAGACAGCAGCCAGTACTTC	CASSPDSSQYF
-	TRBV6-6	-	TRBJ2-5	TGTGCCAGCAGAAAATCTGAGGTCGAAGAGACCCAGTACTTC	CASRKSEVEETQYF
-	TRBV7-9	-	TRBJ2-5	TGTGCCAGCAGCTTGGGGACTCGGAAAGAGACCCAGTACTTC	CASSLGTRKETQYF
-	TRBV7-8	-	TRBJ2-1	TGTGCCAGCAGCTTAGAGGGGGGGAGCCCCGCGGGCAATGAGCAGTTCTTC	CASSLEGGSPAGNEQFF
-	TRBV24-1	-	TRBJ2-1	TGTGCCACCAGGAAGACAGGTGGGGGTTTGAATGAGCAGTTCTTC	CATRKTGGGLNEQFF
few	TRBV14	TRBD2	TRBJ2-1	TGTGCCAGCAGCTTCTATAGCGGGAGCCACAATGAGCAGTTCTTC	CASSFYSGSHNEQFF
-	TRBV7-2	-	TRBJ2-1	TGTGCCAGCAGCTTAGTTTCTGGCCCACTAACACAAAATGAGCAGTTCTTC	CASSLVSGPLTQNEQFF
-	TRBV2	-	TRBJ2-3	TGTGCCAGCCTCAGGGGAAAAGTGGCAGATACGCAGTATTTT	CASLRGKVADTQYF
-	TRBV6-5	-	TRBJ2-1	TGTGCCAGCAGTTACTCGACTAGTACCTACAATGAGCAGTTCTTC	CASSYSTSTYNEQFF
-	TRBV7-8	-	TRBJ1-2	TGTGCCAGCAGCTTTCCTCAGGGGTTAAGCAATGGCTACACCTTC	CASSFPQGLSNGYTF
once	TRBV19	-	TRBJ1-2	TGTGCCAGTTCCTCTTCGACACAGGTCTATGGCTACACCTTC	CASSSSTQVYGYTF
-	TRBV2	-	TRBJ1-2	TGTGCCAGCCGGGGGCGGGGGCCCGCTAACTATGGCTACACCTTC	CASRGRGPANYGYTF
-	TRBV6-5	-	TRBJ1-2	TGTGCCAGCAGTTACCCGGACAGATATGGCTACACCTTC	CASSYPDRYGYTF